These 17 T cell receptor beta chains were all obtained from the same sample, sequenced in a study of long-term antiretroviral therapy in people with HIV. Sequencing relied on immunoSEQ assay v3.0, run at survey level. The method was immunoSEQ multiplex PCR; TCRdb's version includes in-frame clones alone and lacks a portion of them. The sample lists tens of thousands of clones; about 88% were seen once. Sequencing used unsorted PBMCs, obtained around 5 years before starting antiretroviral therapy. These receptors all come from a man over 45 with HIV.

This chain connects TRBV7-2 to TRBJ1-2; weak D call: TRBD1 (5 bases). Germline CDR1 and CDR2: SGHTA and FQGNSA. The CDR3 loop spans 14 amino acids. Trimming removed 1 base at V and 14 bases at J, with 20 bases between. The CDR3 DNA sequence: TGTGCCAGCAGCTTAGGGGGGATCGACGGGGTGGGGACCTTC. Its translation is CASSLGGIDGVGTF. Using reference TRBV7-2 and TRBJ1-2 for the parts outside the CDR3, the full variable domain is GAGVSQSPSNKVTEKGKDVELRCDPISGHTALYWYRQSLGQGLEFLIYFQGNSAPDKSGLPSDRFSAERTGGSVSTLTIQRTQQEDSAVYLCASSLGGIDGVGTFGSGTRLTVV.

Of note for this clone: An end of the junction differs from the germline gene, which may be a read error. The V gene is TRBV25-1, the J gene TRBJ1-2, with 8 nucleotides matching TRBD1. There are 14 residues in the CDR3. In germline, CDR1 is MGHDK, CDR2 SYGVNS. The CDR3 DNA reads TGTGCCAACAGTGGTGGACAGGGATGGTCTGGCTACACCTTC. Amino acid sequence: CANSGGQGWSGYTF.

The V gene is TRBV19, the J gene TRBJ1-2; D call uncertain. The CDR3 has 17 amino acids. Trimming pared 5 bases from V and 3 bases from J, leaving 22 bases between. The V gene's germline CDR1 is LNHDA and CDR2 SQIVND (reference sequence). In DNA, the CDR3 is TGTGCCAGTAGTTTTCACGGGCCCAAGACGGGTGACTATGGCTACACCTTC. Amino acids: CASSFHGPKTGDYGYTF.

DNA for the CDR3: TGTGCCTGGAGTGATCAGGGCGAGCAGTACTTC. It is translated as CAWSDQGEQYF. The J gene is TRBJ2-7, the V gene TRBV30; a weak D match, TRBD1 (5 bases). V was clipped by 1 base and J by 6 bases, with 7 bases between them. The V gene's germline CDR1 is GTSNPN and CDR2 SVGIG (reference sequence). The CDR3 sequence is 11 residues long.

This chain connects TRBV6-6 to TRBJ2-7; 9 nucleotides agree with TRBD2. This CDR3 is 14 amino acids long. J gave up 4 bases and V 6 bases, and 7 bases lay outside the gene matches. CDR1 is MNHNY, CDR2 SVGAGI, per germline (reference sequence). Here the CDR3 DNA reads TGTGCCAGCAGCCATAGCGGGAGTTCTTACGAGCAGTACTTC. It is translated as CASSHSGSSYEQYF.

The rearrangement links TRBV10-1 to TRBJ2-2; D not resolved. Trimming removed 2 bases from V and 1 base from J, with 8 bases in between. The germline CDR1 and CDR2 sequences are WNHNN and SYGVQD (reference sequence). The CDR3 spans 15 residues. The CDR3 DNA sequence: TGCGCCAGCAGTGAGAGGACCTTGAACACCGGGGAGCTGTTTTTT. Protein product: CASSERTLNTGELFF.

The rearrangement uses TRBV6-6 and TRBJ2-5, with TRBD2 matching over 10 bases. This CDR3 region has 14 residues. The ends lost 7 bases at V and 4 bases at J; junction bases unmatched: 6. Germline V CDR1 and CDR2: MNHNY, SVGAGI (reference sequence). The CDR3 region is CASMLAGDVETQYF. The CDR3 DNA reads as TGTGCCAGCATGCTAGCGGGAGATGTAGAGACCCAGTACTTC.

This chain connects TRBV7-9 to TRBJ2-7; TRBD1 matches 8 bases. The J segment lost 2 bases and the V segment lost 5 bases, leaving 8 bases of the junction unmatched. The CDR3 sequence is 15 residues long. Germline V lookup: CDR1 SEHNR, CDR2 FQNEAQ (reference sequence). The DNA for the CDR3 is TGTGCCAGCAGCGACAGGACAGGGCCCACCTACGAGCAGTACTTC. Translation gives CASSDRTGPTYEQYF.

The gene calls are TRBV5-3 and TRBJ2-7; D unclear. TRBV5-3 is flagged as an ORF with uncertain function. V was clipped by 3 bases and J by 4 bases, with 35 bases between them. This CDR3 region has 21 residues. The CDR3 DNA is TGTGCCAGAAGCTCCCCCCACCCCGACATTCGAATGCCGAACAAAGATTACGAGCAGTACTTC. Encoded protein: CARSSPHPDIRMPNKDYEQYF.

V and J are TRBV27 and TRBJ2-1; no definite D call. The CDR3 spans 14 residues. In germline, CDR1 is MNHEY, CDR2 SMNVEV (reference sequence). Trimming removed 2 bases at V and 2 bases at J, with 7 bases between. As DNA, the CDR3 is TGTGCCAGCAGTTTACTCCCAGCCTACAATGAGCAGTTCTTC. Translating gives CASSLLPAYNEQFF.

The chain is built from TRBV28 and TRBJ2-7; tentatively, D is TRBD2 (5 bases). Deletions cut 5 bases from V and 4 bases from J, with 6 bases between. The CDR3 length is 11 residues. Germline CDR1 reads MDHEN; CDR2 reads SYDVKM. The CDR3, as DNA: TGTGCCAGCAGTCGGGGATACGAGCAGTACTTC. This sequence encodes CASSRGYEQYF. The full variable domain, with the rest looked up from reference TRBV28 and TRBJ2-7, is DVKVTQSSRYLVKRTGEKVFLECVQDMDHENMFWYRQDPGLGLRLIYFSYDVKMKEKGDIPEGYSVSREKKERFSLILESASTNQTSMYLCASSRGYEQYFGPGTRLTVT.

The table lists this clone with a few counts. The chain combines TRBV4-3 with TRBJ2-2; D not certain. V was shortened by 0 bases and J by 0 bases, with 11 bases between the two germline ends. CDR1 and CDR2 from the germline V gene are LGHNA and YSLEER. The CDR3 is 17 residues long. Here the CDR3 reads CASSQEWQASNTGELFF. CDR3 nucleotide sequence: TGCGCCAGCAGCCAAGAATGGCAGGCCTCGAACACCGGGGAGCTGTTTTTT.

The rearrangement joins TRBV19 to TRBJ2-5; 10 bases are shared with TRBD2. Germline CDR1 reads LNHDA; CDR2 reads SQIVND (reference sequence). V shed 3 bases, J shed 4 bases, and the junction held 8 bases outside the gene matches. The CDR3 is 16 amino acids. Here the CDR3 reads CASSILVAGGGETQYF. CDR3 DNA sequence: TGTGCCAGTAGTATCCTGGTAGCGGGAGGTGGAGAGACCCAGTACTTC.

The V gene is TRBV7-2, the J gene TRBJ2-7, with D tentatively TRBD2 (5 bases). The V and J ends lost 6 bases and 0 bases respectively, with 12 bases between them. CDR3 size: 14 residues. From germline, CDR1 is SGHTA and CDR2 FQGNSA. The CDR3 coding sequence is TGTGCCAGCAGGGACTTGGGAAACTCCTACGAGCAGTACTTC. Translating gives CASRDLGNSYEQYF.

This chain connects TRBV19 to TRBJ1-5; 11 nucleotides line up with TRBD1. Germline trimming cut 6 bases from V and 0 bases from J; bases unmatched to any gene: 10. There are 18 residues in the CDR3. CDR1 is LNHDA and CDR2 is SQIVND in the germline V gene (reference sequence). DNA of the CDR3: TGTGCCAGTAGAGGGACAGGGGGTCTCCCGTATAGCAATCAGCCCCAGCATTTT. Translation: CASRGTGGLPYSNQPQHF.

The chain couples TRBV19 to TRBJ2-5; no definite D call. Deletions cut 4 bases from V and 5 bases from J, with 11 bases between. The CDR3 length is 13 residues. Germline assignment: CDR1 LNHDA and CDR2 SQIVND (reference sequence). Here the CDR3 reads CASSKGPGETQYF. In nucleotides, the CDR3 is TGTGCCAGTAGTAAGGGTCCCGGGGAGACCCAGTACTTC.

The J gene is TRBJ2-7, the V gene TRBV28; TRBD1 agrees at 11 bases. V gave up 6 bases and J gave up 7 bases; unmatched junction bases: 8. The length of the CDR3 is 14 residues. Germline assignment: CDR1 MDHEN and CDR2 SYDVKM. This chain's CDR3 is CASSGQGAGLEQYF. CDR3 in DNA: TGTGCCAGCAGCGGACAGGGGGCAGGGTTGGAGCAGTACTTC.